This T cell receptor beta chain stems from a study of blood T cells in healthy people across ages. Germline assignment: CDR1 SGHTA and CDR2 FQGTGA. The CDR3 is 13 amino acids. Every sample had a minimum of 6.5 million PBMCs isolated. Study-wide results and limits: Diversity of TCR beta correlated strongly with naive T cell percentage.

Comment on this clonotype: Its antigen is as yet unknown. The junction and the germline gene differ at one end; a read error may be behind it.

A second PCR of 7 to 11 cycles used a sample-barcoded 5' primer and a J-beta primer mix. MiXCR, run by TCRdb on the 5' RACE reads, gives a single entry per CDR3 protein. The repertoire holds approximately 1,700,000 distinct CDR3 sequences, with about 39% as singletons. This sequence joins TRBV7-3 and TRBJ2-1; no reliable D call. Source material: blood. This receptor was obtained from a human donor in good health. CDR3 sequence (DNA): TGTGCCTGCAGCTCCCTCAATGAGGCTATGCAGTTCTTC. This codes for CACSSLNEAMQFF.